What follows are 23 T cell receptor beta chains derived from one specimen sequenced in a study of T cells in Graves' hyperthyroidism and ophthalmopathy. Template material for amplifying TCR beta CDR3 regions consisted of RNA transcripts. The HTBI primer set served for first-round RT-PCR of the TCR CDR3. TCRdb fed the multiplex PCR reads into MiXCR, producing one record per CDR3 protein. The table lists hundreds of thousands of distinct CDR3 sequences, about 38% of them singletons. Material for sequencing was blood. Receptor source: a man between 18 and 35 years old with Graves' hyperthyroidism.

The chain has TRBV5-8 and TRBJ2-2; D is possibly TRBD2 (5 bases). With 6 bases removed from V and 2 bases from J, the gap between germline ends came to 17 bases. This CDR3 has 16 amino acids. From germline, CDR1 is SGHTS and CDR2 YDEGEE. CDR3 DNA sequence: TGTGCCAGCACCTTCGGGGTGGACCCCAACACCGGGGAGCTGTTTTTT. It specifies CASTFGVDPNTGELFF.

This clonotype was seen only a few times. The chain is built from TRBV15 and TRBJ2-7, with 9 bases matching TRBD1. The CDR3 spans 14 residues. The germline V gene encodes CDR1 LNHNV and CDR2 YYDKDF (reference sequence). J lost 0 bases, V lost 9 bases, and 6 bases had no gene match. CDR3 bases: TGTGCCACGCGCCCGGACAGGGGCTCCTACGAGCAGTACTTC. Translation: CATRPDRGSYEQYF.

Many counts were recorded for this clonotype. J is TRBJ1-5 and V is TRBV9, with TRBD1 matching over 11 bases. The V gene's germline CDR1 is SGDLS and CDR2 YYNGEE. The CDR3 extends over 17 amino acids. After removal of 4 bases from V and 1 base from J, the junction contained 7 bases not matched to a gene. The CDR3 bases are TGTGCCAGCAGCCCAGGACAGGGGGCGGGGAGCAATCAGCCCCAGCATTTT. It codes for CASSPGQGAGSNQPQHF.

This clonotype occurred many times. V is TRBV9 and J is TRBJ2-7; perhaps TRBD1 as D (6 bases). CDR3 length equals 14 residues. Germline CDR1 reads SGDLS; CDR2 reads YYNGEE. Trimming pared 0 bases from V and 4 bases from J, leaving 11 bases between. The CDR3 here is CASSVGGRGYEQYF. DNA for the CDR3: TGTGCCAGCAGCGTAGGCGGCAGGGGATACGAGCAGTACTTC.

The table lists this clonotype with a few counts. V is TRBV15 and J is TRBJ2-7; D remains ambiguous. The CDR3 has 14 residues. The V end was cut by 0 bases, the J end by 7 bases, with 13 bases between. From germline, CDR1 is LNHNV and CDR2 YYDKDF (reference sequence). The CDR3 region is CATSREVDAAEQYF. CDR3 DNA sequence: TGTGCCACCAGCAGAGAGGTAGATGCAGCGGAGCAGTACTTC.

This chain uses TRBV29-1 with TRBJ1-5; D perhaps matches TRBD1 (5 bases). The DNA matches TRBJ2-3 better at its end, which makes the J call doubtful. The CDR3 runs to 13 residues. Germline loops: CDR1 SQVTM, CDR2 ANQGSEA. The DNA for the CDR3 is TGCAGCGTTGGGCTCAGGGAAACAGATACGCAGTATTTT. This translates into CSVGLRETDTQYF.

This clonotype was recorded many times. V is TRBV7-2 and J is TRBJ1-5, with unresolved D. This CDR3 comprises 15 residues. In germline, CDR1 is SGHTA, CDR2 FQGNSA. V shed 5 bases and J shed 0 bases, with 11 bases lying between them. Here the CDR3 reads CASSADVYSNQPQHF. The CDR3 DNA reads TGTGCCAGCAGCGCGGACGTCTATAGCAATCAGCCCCAGCATTTT.

The V gene is TRBV29-1, the J gene TRBJ2-5, with D uncertain. CDR1 SQVTM and CDR2 ANQGSEA come from the germline V gene. V was pared by 8 bases and J by 0 bases, with 10 bases between. There are 12 residues in the CDR3. CDR3: CSPPMYQETQYF. Here the CDR3 DNA reads TGCAGCCCACCGATGTACCAAGAGACCCAGTACTTC.

This clonotype was counted between two and nine times. J is TRBJ2-7 and V is TRBV25-1; no firm D call. The CDR3 is 13 residues long. V lost 5 bases and J lost 4, with 12 bases in between. Germline values: CDR1 MGHDK, CDR2 SYGVNS. CDR3 nucleotide sequence: TGTGCCAGCAGTTTCCTTCACGGATACGAGCAGTACTTC. Its translation: CASSFLHGYEQYF.

This clonotype has a handful of counts. This chain connects TRBV4-1 to TRBJ2-7; D is possibly TRBD2 (5 bases). With 3 bases removed from V and 2 bases from J, the gap between germline ends came to 11 bases. The CDR3 runs 14 residues. The germline gives CDR1 MGHRA, CDR2 YSYEKL. DNA for the CDR3: TGCGCCAGCAGCCAGGGAGAATACACCTACGAGCAGTACTTC. This encodes CASSQGEYTYEQYF.

The chain joins TRBV2 to TRBJ1-5; 7 nucleotides line up with TRBD1. V lost 7 bases, J lost 9 bases, and 12 bases stayed unmatched. Germline V lookup: CDR1 SNHLY, CDR2 FYNNEI. The CDR3 sequence is 14 residues long. The CDR3: CASKDRMSSGPQHF. The CDR3 DNA sequence: TGTGCCAGCAAGGACAGGATGTCATCGGGGCCCCAGCATTTT.

J is TRBJ2-5 and V is TRBV29-1, with TRBD1 identical over 8 bases. The germline gives CDR1 SQVTM, CDR2 ANQGSEA. The V and J ends lost 6 bases and 0 bases, in that order; junction bases with no gene match: 9. There are 15 residues in the CDR3. This CDR3 is CSVPTGQGNQETQYF. In DNA form, the CDR3 reads TGCAGCGTACCGACCGGACAGGGAAACCAAGAGACCCAGTACTTC.

The chain has TRBV15 and TRBJ2-7; no reliable D call. Germline-derived CDR1 and CDR2 are LNHNV and YYDKDF (reference sequence). The CDR3 sequence is 14 residues long. The germline V and J ends were trimmed by 3 bases and 7 bases, with 16 bases remaining between them. The CDR3 is CATSSVQEKREQYF. CDR3 sequence (DNA): TGTGCCACCAGCAGCGTCCAGGAGAAGAGGGAGCAGTACTTC.

This clonotype was seen at least ten times. The chain recombines TRBV7-2 with TRBJ1-1, with a tentative D call TRBD1 (5 bases). Trimming left V 8 bases short and J 4 bases short, with 11 bases between. The CDR3 runs 12 residues. Germline CDR1 is SGHTA and CDR2 is FQGNSA. The CDR3, as DNA: TGTGCCAGCGGCCGGGGGGGCACTGAAGCTTTCTTT. This codes for CASGRGGTEAFF.

This clonotype was seen a handful of times. The junction differs from germline at one of its ends, possibly a read error. This chain links TRBV7-2 with TRBJ1-6, with D possibly TRBD1 on 6 matching bases. The germline gives CDR1 SGHTA, CDR2 FQGNSA. The CDR3 spans 15 residues. The CDR3 coding sequence is TGCGCCAGCAGCCAATCGACAGGCAATAATTCACCCCTCCACTTT. Translating it yields CASSQSTGNNSPLHF.

The table lists this clonotype with many counts. The chain links TRBV10-1 to TRBJ2-2, with 7 bases that match TRBD2. Per germline, CDR1 WNHNN and CDR2 SYGVQD (reference sequence). The V gene end was trimmed by 2 bases and the J gene end by 2 bases; junction bases not matched to a gene: 2. The CDR3 extends over 15 amino acids. Written as DNA, the CDR3 is TGCGCCAGCAGTGAGGCGGGGGTTAACACCGGGGAGCTGTTTTTT. Translated, it gives CASSEAGVNTGELFF.

This clonotype has more than one count but fewer than ten. The rearrangement uses TRBV19 and TRBJ1-5; the D gene is possibly TRBD1 (5 bases). The CDR3 consists of 16 residues. Trimming cost V 2 bases and J 3 bases, with 14 bases left between them. Germline-derived CDR1 and CDR2 are LNHDA and SQIVND (reference sequence). The CDR3: CASSISTDLPNQPQHF. CDR3 coding DNA: TGTGCCAGTAGTATATCGACAGACCTCCCCAATCAGCCCCAGCATTTT.

The sample holds a few counts of this clonotype. Since a much larger clone is just one base distant, this may be a read error. The chain recombines TRBV2 with TRBJ2-7; D is undetermined. CDR3 size: 10 residues. The germline gives CDR1 SNHLY, CDR2 FYNNEI. The CDR3 bases are TGTGCCGGCAGTGAAAGCGAGCAGTACTTC. Its protein is CAGSESEQYF.

The V and J genes are TRBV12-3 or TRBV12-4 and TRBJ1-2, with a weak D call TRBD1 (5 bases). The length of the CDR3 is 15 residues. The V and J ends lost 1 base and 6 bases respectively, with 15 bases between them. Here the CDR3 reads CASSLGLAGGDGYTF. The CDR3 DNA reads as TGTGCCAGCAGTTTAGGGCTAGCGGGAGGGGATGGCTACACCTTC.

In this sample, this clonotype turned up a few times. The gene calls are TRBV6-5 and TRBJ1-2; TRBD1 might be the D (5 bases). Trimming pared 10 bases from V and 4 bases from J, leaving 19 bases between. The CDR3 loop spans 14 amino acids. Germline CDR1 MNHEY, CDR2 SVGAGI. The CDR3 DNA follows: TGTGCCATCAGGTCCGGGACTGACATCTATGGCTACACCTTC. Residues: CAIRSGTDIYGYTF.

V is TRBV4-1 and J is TRBJ2-2, with no clear D. V was cut by 1 base and J by 1 base, with 7 bases left in between. The CDR3 runs to 15 residues. CDR1 and CDR2 from the germline V gene are MGHRA and YSYEKL. The CDR3 DNA reads TGCGCCAGCAGCCAAGTTTGGGGGAACACCGGGGAGCTGTTTTTT. The encoded protein is CASSQVWGNTGELFF.

This clonotype came up a few times. The V gene is TRBV9, the J gene TRBJ2-7; 7 bases agree with TRBD2. The germline gives CDR1 SGDLS, CDR2 YYNGEE. This CDR3 is built from 14 residues. Unmatched junction bases numbered 5, after V lost 3 bases and J lost 2 bases. The CDR3 DNA reads TGTGCCAGCAGCGAACTGACTAGCCCCTACGAGCAGTACTTC. Amino acid sequence: CASSELTSPYEQYF. The full variable domain, rest sourced from reference TRBV9 and TRBJ2-7, is DSGVTQTPKHLITATGQRVTLRCSPRSGDLSVYWYQQSLDQGLQFLIQYYNGEERAKGNILERFSAQQFPDLHSELNLSSLELGDSALYFCASSELTSPYEQYFGPGTRLTVT.

A few counts support this clonotype. The chain employs TRBV7-3 and TRBJ2-7; D not certain. V was clipped by 5 bases and J by 7 bases, with 12 bases between them. This CDR3 region has 12 residues. In germline, CDR1 is SGHTA, CDR2 FQGTGA. CDR3 sequence reads: CASSQNGLEQYF. CDR3 in DNA: TGTGCCAGCAGCCAAAATGGTCTTGAGCAGTACTTC. The whole variable domain, remainder taken from reference TRBV7-3 and TRBJ2-7, is GAGVSQTPSNKVTEKGKYVELRCDPISGHTALYWYRQSLGQGPEFLIYFQGTGAADDSGLPNDRFFAVRPEGSVSTLKIQRTERGDSAVYLCASSQNGLEQYFGPGTRLTVT.